A selection of T cell receptor beta chains follows, all from one sample in a study of cytomegalovirus exposure and HLA in healthy donors. TCRdb keeps only in-frame clones here, not all; method: immunoSEQ multiplex PCR. The sample has approximately 120,000 clones, approximately 87% seen once. The sequenced sample consisted of PBMCs. The receptors originated from a man aged 18 to 30 in good health and CMV-seropositive. The CDR3 runs from the conserved cysteine through the conserved F or W. A D gene is named only where the DNA matches it firmly. The size of a clone is reported for some rows only, either as once, few or many, or as a class for expanded clones.

NA NA TRBJ2-7 TRBV7-8 12 TGTGCCAGCAGCCGAGGAAGTAACGAGCAGTACTTC CASSRGSNEQYF
NA NA TRBJ1-1 TRBV4-1 17 TGCGCCAGCAGCCAGGGACTCACCTCCGGGATCCACACTGAAGCTTTCTTT CASSQGLTSGIHTEAFF
NA TRBD1 TRBJ2-2 TRBV7-7 16 TGTGCCAGCAGCTTAGAGCCCGGGACAGCCACCGGGGAGCTGTTTTTT CASSLEPGTATGELFF
NA TRBD1 TRBJ1-5 TRBV7-8 14 TGTGCCAGCAGCTGGGACAGGGAAAATCAGCCCCAGCATTTT CASSWDRENQPQHF
few NA TRBJ2-7 TRBV6-1 12 TGTGCCAGCCGGCCGACAGGCTACGAGCAGTACTTC CASRPTGYEQYF
NA TRBD2 TRBJ2-2 TRBV5-1 17 TGCGCCAGCAGCCTCGGCGGGGGGCTGAAAAATTCCGGGGAGCTGTTTTTT CASSLGGGLKNSGELFF
NA NA TRBJ2-7 TRBV4-1 16 TGCGCCAGCAGCCAAAGCGACTCCGGCGCCGCCTACGAGCAGTACTTC CASSQSDSGAAYEQYF
NA NA TRBJ1-6 TRBV4-1 13 TGCGCCTCCAGGGGCATTGGAGATTCACCCCTCCACTTT CASRGIGDSPLHF
NA NA TRBJ2-6 TRBV11-3 13 TGTGCCAGCAGCTTGAGTGGGGCCAACGTCCTGACTTTC CASSLSGANVLTF
NA NA TRBJ1-1 TRBV7-3 14 TGTGCCAGCAGCCCTACTGCTGGGAACACTGAAGCTTTCTTT CASSPTAGNTEAFF
NA NA TRBJ2-2 TRBV5-1 13 TGCGCCAGCTCCAGCGGAGAAACCGGGGAGCTGTTTTTT CASSSGETGELFF
NA TRBD2 TRBJ2-1 TRBV6-6 15 TGTGCCAGCAGTTATGGACTAGCGGGGGCCAATGAGCAGTTCTTC CASSYGLAGANEQFF
NA NA TRBJ2-7 TRBV4-1 15 TGCGCCAGTAGCCAAGCGGCAGGGTGGTTCTACGAGCAGTACTTC CASSQAAGWFYEQYF
NA NA TRBJ2-1 TRBV5-8 15 TGTGCCAGCAGCTTGATTTGGGCCTCAGGCAATGAGCAGTTCTTC CASSLIWASGNEQFF
NA TRBD1 TRBJ1-1 TRBV7-9 14 TGTGCCAGCAGGAAAGACAGGGCTAACACTGAAGCTTTCTTT CASRKDRANTEAFF
few NA TRBJ2-5 TRBV4-1 16 TGCGCCAGCAGCCTCCCCGAGGTGGGAGCGCAAGAGACCCAGTACTTC CASSLPEVGAQETQYF
NA TRBD1 TRBJ2-1 TRBV29-1 13 TGCAGCGCCCGACAGGGCTCCTACAATGAGCAGTTCTTC CSARQGSYNEQFF
NA NA TRBJ2-5 TRBV5-5 13 TGTGCCAGCAGCTTCGGAGACCAAGAGACCCAGTACTTC CASSFGDQETQYF
NA NA TRBJ1-5 TRBV10-2 15 TGCGCCAGCACCGGGACAAGTCATAGCAATCAGCCCCAGCATTTT CASTGTSHSNQPQHF
NA NA TRBJ2-3 TRBV5-6 16 TGTGCCAGCAGCTTATCCTTGCAGGGGCACACAGATACGCAGTATTTT CASSLSLQGHTDTQYF
NA NA TRBJ2-3 TRBV28 15 TGTGCCAGCACTACGACTTTTTCGGGCACAGATACGCAGTATTTT CASTTTFSGTDTQYF
NA NA TRBJ2-7 TRBV6-5 15 TGTGCCAGCAAACAGGGAACGGGGTTACCCTACGAGCAGTACTTC CASKQGTGLPYEQYF
NA NA TRBJ1-5 TRBV9 14 TGTGCCAGCAGCCCGGGGGGGGAATATCAGCCCCAGCATTTT CASSPGGEYQPQHF
NA TRBD2 TRBJ2-5 TRBV4-2 17 TGTGCCAGCAGCCAAGATGGAGCGGGGGGAGGTCCAGAGACCCAGTACTTC CASSQDGAGGGPETQYF
once NA TRBJ2-7 TRBV20-1 11 TGCAGTGCCTCCGAGTATCTCGAGCAGTACTTC CSASEYLEQYF
NA TRBD1 TRBJ1-1 TRBV28 15 TGTGCCAGCAGTCGGGACAGGGACTGGACCACTGAAGCTTTCTTT CASSRDRDWTTEAFF
NA NA TRBJ2-7 TRBV6-5 16 TGTGCCAGCAGTTCCTTCAAGGGGAAAACTTCCTACGAGCAGTACTTC CASSSFKGKTSYEQYF
NA NA TRBJ1-4 TRBV5-1 15 TGCGCCAGCAGCTTGGTGTCTGCAACTAATGAAAAACTGTTTTTT CASSLVSATNEKLFF
NA TRBD1 TRBJ1-2 TRBV6-5 14 TGTGCCAGCAGTTACGGACAGGGGCACTATGGCTACACCTTC CASSYGQGHYGYTF